These 22 T cell receptor beta chains share one sample of origin, sequenced in a study of human T cells and chemical hapten exposure. Using its own MiXCR run on the RACE reads, TCRdb lists one record per CDR3 protein. Of 30,000 to 40,000 distinct CDR3 sequences listed, around a tenth are singletons. Time point of the sample: patch test 3, about 24 weeks after DPC sensitization. Treatment denoted: therapeutic diphenylcyclopropenone sensitization with weekly scalp DPC. Sequencing started from total RNA isolated from unfractionated whole blood. The starting material was whole blood, obtained in connection with sensitization to the hapten diphenylcyclopropenone (DPC). The receptors were gathered from a man in his fifties with alopecia areata. Some clones in this sample may be carry-over from other donors' samples.

At least ten counts were recorded for this clonotype. J is TRBJ1-6 and V is TRBV15, with D tentatively TRBD1 (5 bases). The germline V gene has CDR1 LNHNV and CDR2 YYDKDF (reference sequence). CDR3 length: 15 residues. V shed 8 bases and J shed 2 bases, with 13 bases lying between them. The CDR3 loop reads CATSRERTYNSPLHF. The CDR3 DNA reads as TGTGCCACCTCCAGGGAACGGACCTATAATTCACCCCTCCACTTT.

CDR3 residues: CASSLETGELFF. The CDR3 coding sequence is TGTGCCAGCAGCTTAGAAACCGGGGAGCTGTTTTTT. The genes are TRBV5-4 and TRBJ2-2; D is undetermined. This CDR3 region has 12 residues. Germline values: CDR1 SGHNT, CDR2 YYREEE (reference sequence). V lost 2 bases to trimming and J lost 5 bases, with 4 bases between them.

This clonotype was found many times. V is TRBV11-2 and J is TRBJ2-7, with TRBD2 identical over 8 bases. Trimming cost V 6 bases and J 2 bases; bases outside gene matches: 6. CDR1 is SGHAT, CDR2 FQNNGV, per germline. This CDR3 is built from 14 residues. In DNA form, the CDR3 reads TGTGCCAGCAGTCGTAGCGGGATCGCCTACGAGCAGTACTTC. Its protein is CASSRSGIAYEQYF. The full variable domain, with the rest looked up from reference TRBV11-2 and TRBJ2-7, is EAGVAQSPRYKIIEKRQSVAFWCNPISGHATLYWYQQILGQGPKLLIQFQNNGVVDDSQLPKDRFSAERLKGVDSTLKIQPAKLEDSAVYLCASSRSGIAYEQYFGPGTRLTVT.

This clonotype has a handful of counts. V and J are TRBV28 and TRBJ2-7; D perhaps matches TRBD1 (6 bases). CDR3 length equals 15 residues. V was trimmed by 3 bases and J by 3 bases, leaving 15 bases between them. The germline gives CDR1 MDHEN, CDR2 SYDVKM. CDR3 sequence: CASSLDTGRYYEQYF. The CDR3 region has the DNA TGTGCCAGCAGTTTGGACACAGGGCGCTACTACGAGCAGTACTTC.

In this sample, this clonotype turned up many times. The CDR3: CASREREDSEQFF. The CDR3 region has the DNA TGTGCCAGCAGAGAACGGGAGGACAGTGAGCAGTTCTTC. The chain joins TRBV12-3 or TRBV12-4 to TRBJ2-1, with D perhaps matching TRBD2 (7 bases). Between the trimmed V and J ends, which lost 6 bases and 9 bases, there was a span of 15 bases. The CDR3 spans 13 residues.

This clonotype was recorded a few times. This chain links TRBV6-2 or TRBV6-3 with TRBJ1-2; no clear D. The CDR3 has 14 amino acids. Germline V gives CDR1 MNHEY, CDR2 SVGEGT. V was pared by 0 bases and J by 4 bases, with 9 bases between. The CDR3 DNA reads as TGTGCCAGCAGTTACTCGATAGATACCTATGGCTACACCTTC. Translating gives CASSYSIDTYGYTF.

J is TRBJ2-5 and V is TRBV29-1; D remains ambiguous. CDR1 is SQVTM and CDR2 is ANQGSEA in the germline V gene. The CDR3 length is 13 residues. Trimming removed 4 bases from V and 4 bases from J, with 13 bases in between. The CDR3 spells CSVGRVPPETQYF. The CDR3 region has the DNA TGCAGCGTTGGAAGGGTCCCACCAGAGACCCAGTACTTC. Drawing the rest from reference TRBV29-1 and TRBJ2-5, the complete variable domain is SAVISQKPSRDICQRGTSLTIQCQVDSQVTMMFWYRQQPGQSLTLIATANQGSEATYESGFVIDKFPISRPNLTFSTLTVSNMSPEDSSIYLCSVGRVPPETQYFGPGTRLLVL.

There are a few counts of this clonotype. The V and J genes are TRBV15 and TRBJ2-5; 11 nucleotides match TRBD1. This CDR3 is 15 amino acids long. The V segment lost 3 bases and the J segment 4 bases; nucleotides outside the gene matches: 4. Germline-derived CDR1 and CDR2 are LNHNV and YYDKDF (reference sequence). CDR3: CATSRGQGGGETQYF. CDR3 in DNA: TGTGCCACCAGCAGGGGACAGGGGGGAGGAGAGACCCAGTACTTC.

As for this clonotype: The junction does not match germline at one end; this may be a read error. J is TRBJ1-1 and V is TRBV4-1; D is ambiguous. CDR3 length: 14 residues. Germline V gives CDR1 MGHRA, CDR2 YSYEKL. CDR3 sequence: CASSQEGKYTESFF. CDR3 coding DNA: TGCGCCAGCAGCCAGGAGGGTAAATACACTGAATCTTTCTTT.

This clonotype was found many times. This chain links TRBV27 with TRBJ2-4; D might be TRBD1 (5 bases). The germline V gene has CDR1 MNHEY and CDR2 SMNVEV (reference sequence). This CDR3 is built from 15 residues. V lost 5 bases and J lost 0, with 11 bases in between. In nucleotides, the CDR3 is TGTGCCAGCAGTGGGGCTGATCTAGCCAAAAACATTCAGTACTTC. This codes for CASSGADLAKNIQYF.

This chain joins TRBV12-3 or TRBV12-4 and TRBJ2-7; D unresolved. The germline V and J ends were trimmed by 6 bases and 0 bases, with 15 bases remaining between them. This CDR3 is 15 amino acids long. CDR3 coding DNA: TGTGCCAGCAGCCTTACCCCAACTCCCTCCTACGAGCAGTACTTC. As protein: CASSLTPTPSYEQYF.

There are a few counts of this clonotype. The gene calls are TRBV6-5 and TRBJ2-3; D remains unclear. V was trimmed by 6 bases and J by 2 bases, leaving 9 bases between them. Germline V lookup: CDR1 MNHEY, CDR2 SVGAGI. CDR3 length: 13 amino acids. DNA for the CDR3: TGTGCCAGCAGATTGACAAACACAGATACGCAGTATTTT. This gives the protein CASRLTNTDTQYF.

J is TRBJ2-7 and V is TRBV12-3 or TRBV12-4; D is uncertain. This CDR3 region has 15 residues. Deletions cut 6 bases from V and 1 base from J, with 16 bases between. The CDR3 sequence: CASRFALGRSYEQYF. DNA of the CDR3: TGTGCCAGCAGGTTCGCCCTTGGACGATCCTACGAGCAGTACTTC.

Notes on this clonotype: A much larger clone lies one base from this, so it may be a read error. The chain has TRBV6-7 and TRBJ2-1; D is undetermined. TRBV6-7 is an ORF, with its function uncertain. This CDR3 is built from 13 residues. CDR3 loop: CVSSQPPPDEQFF. CDR3 in DNA: TGTGTCAGCAGCCAGCCCCCCCCGGATGAGCAGTTCTTC.

V gene TRBV10-1 combines with J gene TRBJ2-5; D may be TRBD2 (7 bases). This CDR3 is built from 13 residues. Germline V lookup: CDR1 WNHNN, CDR2 SYGVQD (reference sequence). Trimming removed 3 bases from V and 6 bases from J, with 11 bases in between. CDR3 DNA sequence: TGCGCCAGCAGTGAAGGGGGAGGGCAGACCCAGTACTTC. Translated, it gives CASSEGGGQTQYF.

This clonotype was recorded at least ten times. The chain joins TRBV7-9 to TRBJ2-1; D is undetermined. This CDR3 is built from 14 residues. V was cut by 5 bases and J by 0 bases, with 8 bases left in between. The germline V gene encodes CDR1 SEHNR and CDR2 FQNEAQ (reference sequence). The CDR3 nucleotides read TGTGCCAGCAGCGCGGAAAGCTCCTACAATGAGCAGTTCTTC. Translating it yields CASSAESSYNEQFF.

The chain has TRBV18 and TRBJ1-1, with D possibly being TRBD1 (5 bases). CDR1 and CDR2 from the germline V gene are KGHSH and LQKENI. Trimming shortened V by 3 bases and J by 3 bases, and 11 bases separated the two germline ends. The CDR3 is 14 amino acids. This CDR3 reads CASSPARGDTEAFF. The CDR3 DNA follows: TGTGCCAGCTCACCGGCCCGAGGGGACACTGAAGCTTTCTTT.

This clonotype was detected ten times or more. The chain uses TRBV29-1 and TRBJ1-1; 8 nucleotides match TRBD1. Per the germline V gene, CDR1 is SQVTM and CDR2 is ANQGSEA. The CDR3 is 13 amino acids. J lost 0 bases, V lost 6 bases, and 3 bases had no gene match. CDR3 sequence (DNA): TGCAGCGTGAGGACAGGGTTGAACACTGAAGCTTTCTTT. Protein: CSVRTGLNTEAFF.

This clonotype was counted only a few times. V is TRBV7-9 and J is TRBJ1-1; no reliable D call. Trimming removed 5 bases from V and 8 bases from J, with 12 bases in between. This CDR3 is 12 amino acids long. CDR1 and CDR2 (germline): SEHNR, FQNEAQ (reference sequence). CDR3 in DNA: TGTGCCAGCAGCCGCGAGAGAATCGAAGCTTTCTTT. It encodes CASSRERIEAFF. The variable domain in full, completed from reference TRBV7-9 and TRBJ1-1, reads DTGVSQNPRHKITKRGQNVTFRCDPISEHNRLYWYRQTLGQGPEFLTYFQNEAQLEKSRLLSDRFSAERPKGSFSTLEIQRTEQGDSAMYLCASSRERIEAFFGQGTRLTVV.

This sequence joins TRBV6-6 and TRBJ1-2; no definite D call. The CDR3 loop spans 12 amino acids. Trimming left V 4 bases short and J 3 bases short, with 6 bases between. The germline V gene has CDR1 MNHNY and CDR2 SVGAGI (reference sequence). CDR3 in amino acids: CASSSGDYGYTF. The CDR3 DNA reads as TGTGCCAGCAGTTCAGGCGACTATGGCTACACCTTC.

This clonotype was found many times. The gene calls are TRBV30 and TRBJ1-3; TRBD1 is a possible D gene (5 bases). The CDR3 is made up of 12 amino acids. Germline V gene data show CDR1 as GTSNPN and CDR2 as SVGIG (reference sequence). V lost 8 bases and J 0 bases, leaving 8 bases between the germline ends. CDR3 sequence reads: CARQSSGNTIYF. In nucleotides, the CDR3 is TGTGCCCGACAGAGCTCTGGAAACACCATATATTTT.

This clonotype was seen at least ten times. The chain has TRBV7-8 and TRBJ1-6, with D unclear. The CDR3 runs to 15 residues. Trimming shortened V by 0 bases and J by 5 bases, and 8 bases separated the two germline ends. CDR1 and CDR2 from the germline V gene are SGHVS and FQNEAQ. CDR3 loop: CASSLALENNSPLHF. The CDR3 nucleotides read TGTGCCAGCAGCTTAGCCCTGGAGAATAATTCACCCCTCCACTTT.